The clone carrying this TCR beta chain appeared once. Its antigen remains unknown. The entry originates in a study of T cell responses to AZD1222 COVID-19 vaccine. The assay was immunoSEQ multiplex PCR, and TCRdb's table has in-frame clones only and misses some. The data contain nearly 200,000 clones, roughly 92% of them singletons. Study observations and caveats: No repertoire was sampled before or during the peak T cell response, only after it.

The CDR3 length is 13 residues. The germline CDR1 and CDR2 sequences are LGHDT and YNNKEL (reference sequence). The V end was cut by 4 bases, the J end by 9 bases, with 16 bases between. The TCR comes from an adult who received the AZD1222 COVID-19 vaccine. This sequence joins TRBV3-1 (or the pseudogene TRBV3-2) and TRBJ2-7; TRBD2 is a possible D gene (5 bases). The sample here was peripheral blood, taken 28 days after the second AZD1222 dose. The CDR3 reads CASSPSLRRPQYF. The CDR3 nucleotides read TGTGCCAGCAGCCCATCCCTCAGGAGGCCGCAGTACTTC.